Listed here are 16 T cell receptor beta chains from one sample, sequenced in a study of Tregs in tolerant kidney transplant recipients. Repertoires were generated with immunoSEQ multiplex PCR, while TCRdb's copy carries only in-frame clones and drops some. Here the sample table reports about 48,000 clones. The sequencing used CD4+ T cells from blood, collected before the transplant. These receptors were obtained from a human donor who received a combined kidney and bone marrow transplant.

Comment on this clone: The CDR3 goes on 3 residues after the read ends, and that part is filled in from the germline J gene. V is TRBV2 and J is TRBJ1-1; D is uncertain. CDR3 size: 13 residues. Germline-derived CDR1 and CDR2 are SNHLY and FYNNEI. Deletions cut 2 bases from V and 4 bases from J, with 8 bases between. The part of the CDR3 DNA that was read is TGTGCCAGCAGTGAATGGAGGGCCACTGAA. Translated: CASSEWRATE. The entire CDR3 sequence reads CASSEWRATEAFF.

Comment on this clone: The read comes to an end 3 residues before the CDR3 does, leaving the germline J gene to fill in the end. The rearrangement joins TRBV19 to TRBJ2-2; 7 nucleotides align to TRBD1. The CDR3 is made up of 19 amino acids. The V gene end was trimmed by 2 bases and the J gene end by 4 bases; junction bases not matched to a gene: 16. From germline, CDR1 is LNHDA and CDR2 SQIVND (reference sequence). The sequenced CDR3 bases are TGTGCCAGTAGTATAAGGCAGGGGGTGTCCATTCCTCGCACCGGGGAG. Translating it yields CASSIRQGVSIPRTGE. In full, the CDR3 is CASSIRQGVSIPRTGELFF.

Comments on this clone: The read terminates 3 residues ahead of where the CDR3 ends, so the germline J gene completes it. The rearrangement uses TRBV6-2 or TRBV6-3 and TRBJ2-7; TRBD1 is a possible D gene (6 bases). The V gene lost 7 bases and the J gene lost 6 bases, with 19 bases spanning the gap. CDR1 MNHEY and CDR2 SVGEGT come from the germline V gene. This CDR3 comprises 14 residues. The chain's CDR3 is CASTGPRGRGEQYF. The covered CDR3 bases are TGTGCCAGCACCGGTCCCAGGGGTAGAGGCGAG.

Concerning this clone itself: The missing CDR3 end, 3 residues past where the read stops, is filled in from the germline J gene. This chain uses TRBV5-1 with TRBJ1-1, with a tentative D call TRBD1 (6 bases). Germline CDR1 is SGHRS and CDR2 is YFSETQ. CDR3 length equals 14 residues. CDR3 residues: CASSYRDPNSRAFF. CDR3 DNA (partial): TGCGCCAGCAGTTACAGGGACCCAAATAGCAGA. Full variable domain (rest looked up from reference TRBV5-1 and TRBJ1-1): KAGVTQTPRYLIKTRGQQVTLSCSPISGHRSVSWYQQTPGQGLQFLFEYFSETQRNKGNFPGRFSGRQFSNSRSEMNVSTLELGDSALYLCASSYRDPNSRAFFGQGTRLTVV.

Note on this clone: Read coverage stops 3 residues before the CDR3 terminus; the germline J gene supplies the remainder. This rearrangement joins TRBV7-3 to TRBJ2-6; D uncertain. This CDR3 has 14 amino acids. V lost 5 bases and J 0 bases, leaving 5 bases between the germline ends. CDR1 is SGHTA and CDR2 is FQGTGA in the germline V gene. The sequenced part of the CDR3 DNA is TGTGCCAGCAGCCCTCGCTCTGGGGCCAACGTC. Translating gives CASSPRSGANV. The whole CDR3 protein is CASSPRSGANVLTF.

The sequenced CDR3 bases are TGTGCCAGCAGTGCTTTGGCAGGGGAGGGC. Its translation: CASSALAGEG. The complete CDR3 protein is CASSALAGEGYTF. The rearrangement links TRBV6-4 to TRBJ1-2; weak D call: TRBD1 (6 bases). Read sequence stops 3 residues before the CDR3 end, and the germline J gene provides the missing end. The CDR3 is 13 amino acids. Germline CDR1 is MRHNA and CDR2 is SNTAGT.

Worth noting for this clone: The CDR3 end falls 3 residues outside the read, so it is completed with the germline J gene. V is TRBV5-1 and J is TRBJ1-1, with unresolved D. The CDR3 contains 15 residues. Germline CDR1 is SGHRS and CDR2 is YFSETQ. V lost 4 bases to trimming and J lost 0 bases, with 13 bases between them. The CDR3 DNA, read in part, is TGCGCCAGCAGCCTCGATATGAGCATGAACACTGAA. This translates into CASSLDMSMNTE. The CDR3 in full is CASSLDMSMNTEAFF.

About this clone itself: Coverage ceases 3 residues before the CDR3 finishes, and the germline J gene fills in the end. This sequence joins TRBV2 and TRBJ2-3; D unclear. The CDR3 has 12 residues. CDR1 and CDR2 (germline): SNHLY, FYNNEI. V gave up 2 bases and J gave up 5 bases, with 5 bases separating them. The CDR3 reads CASSESLDTQYF. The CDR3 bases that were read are TGTGCCAGCAGTGAATCACTAGATACG. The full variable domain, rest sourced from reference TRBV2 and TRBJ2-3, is EPEVTQTPSHQVTQMGQEVILRCVPISNHLYFYWYRQILGQKVEFLVSFYNNEISEKSEIFDDQFSVERPDGSNFTLKIRSTKLEDSAMYFCASSESLDTQYFGPGTRLTVL.

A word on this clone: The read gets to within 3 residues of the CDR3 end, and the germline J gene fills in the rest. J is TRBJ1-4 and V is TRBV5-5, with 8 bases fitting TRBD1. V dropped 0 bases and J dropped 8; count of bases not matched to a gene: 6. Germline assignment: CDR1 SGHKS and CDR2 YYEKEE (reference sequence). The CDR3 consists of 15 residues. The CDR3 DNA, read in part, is TGTGCCAGCAGCTTGGTGCCAGGGGGCGGAGAAAAA. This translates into CASSLVPGGGEK. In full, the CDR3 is CASSLVPGGGEKLFF. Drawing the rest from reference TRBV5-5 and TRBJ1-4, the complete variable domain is DAGVTQSPTHLIKTRGQQVTLRCSPISGHKSVSWYQQVLGQGPQFIFQYYEKEERGRGNFPDRFSARQFPNYSSELNVNALLLGDSALYLCASSLVPGGGEKLFFGSGTQLSVL.

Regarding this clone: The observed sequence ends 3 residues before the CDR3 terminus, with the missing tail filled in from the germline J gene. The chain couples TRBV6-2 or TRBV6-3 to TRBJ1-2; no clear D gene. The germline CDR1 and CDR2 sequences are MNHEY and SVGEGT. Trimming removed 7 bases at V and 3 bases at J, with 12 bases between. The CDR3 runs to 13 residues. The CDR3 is CASNHHGDYGYTF. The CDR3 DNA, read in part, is TGTGCCAGCAATCATCACGGGGACTATGGC.

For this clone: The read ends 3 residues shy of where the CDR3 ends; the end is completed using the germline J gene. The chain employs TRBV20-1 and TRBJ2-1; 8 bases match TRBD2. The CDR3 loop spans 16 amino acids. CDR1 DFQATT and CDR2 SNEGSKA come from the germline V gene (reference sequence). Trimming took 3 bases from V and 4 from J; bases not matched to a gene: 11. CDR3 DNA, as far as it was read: TGCAGTGCTAGTTCCGGTCTGGCGGGAGGTTACAATGAG. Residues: CSASSGLAGGYNE. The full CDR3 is CSASSGLAGGYNEQFF.

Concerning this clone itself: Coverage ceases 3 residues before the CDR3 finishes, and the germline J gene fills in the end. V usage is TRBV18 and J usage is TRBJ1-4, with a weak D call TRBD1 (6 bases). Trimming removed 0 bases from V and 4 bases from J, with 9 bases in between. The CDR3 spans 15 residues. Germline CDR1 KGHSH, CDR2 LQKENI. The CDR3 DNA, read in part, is TGTGCCAGCTCACCACCGGACAGCTATAATGAAAAA. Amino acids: CASSPPDSYNEK. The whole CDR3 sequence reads CASSPPDSYNEKLFF.

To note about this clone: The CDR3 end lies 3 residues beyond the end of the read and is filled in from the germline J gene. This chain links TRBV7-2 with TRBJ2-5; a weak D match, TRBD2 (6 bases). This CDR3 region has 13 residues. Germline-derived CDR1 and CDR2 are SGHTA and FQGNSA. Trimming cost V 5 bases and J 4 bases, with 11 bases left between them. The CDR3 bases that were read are TGTGCCAGCAGCCCCCCGGGGGTAGAGACC. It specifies CASSPPGVET. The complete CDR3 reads CASSPPGVETQYF.

The DNA read from the CDR3 is TGTGCCAGCAGCTTGGGGGGAGCGGATACG. This encodes CASSLGGADT. The entire CDR3 sequence reads CASSLGGADTQYF. The rearrangement joins TRBV7-3 to TRBJ2-3; a possible D gene is TRBD2 (6 bases). The read finishes 3 residues shy of the CDR3 end, and the germline J gene is used to complete it. The CDR3 contains 13 residues. Germline V gives CDR1 SGHTA, CDR2 FQGTGA. Between the trimmed V and J ends, which lost 3 bases and 6 bases, there was a span of 10 bases. Variable domain in full (rest from reference TRBV7-3 and TRBJ2-3): GAGVSQTPSNKVTEKGKYVELRCDPISGHTALYWYRQSLGQGPEFLIYFQGTGAADDSGLPNDRFFAVRPEGSVSTLKIQRTERGDSAVYLCASSLGGADTQYFGPGTRLTVL.

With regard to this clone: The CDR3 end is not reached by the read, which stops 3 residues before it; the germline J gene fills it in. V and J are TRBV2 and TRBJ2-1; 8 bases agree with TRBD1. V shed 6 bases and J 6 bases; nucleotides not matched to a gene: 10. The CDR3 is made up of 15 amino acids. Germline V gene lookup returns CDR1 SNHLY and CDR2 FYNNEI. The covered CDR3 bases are TGTGCCAGCAGCCTGACAGGGGAGGCCTTCAATGAG. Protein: CASSLTGEAFNE. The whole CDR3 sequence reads CASSLTGEAFNEQFF. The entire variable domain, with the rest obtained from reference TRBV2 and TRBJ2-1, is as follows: EPEVTQTPSHQVTQMGQEVILRCVPISNHLYFYWYRQILGQKVEFLVSFYNNEISEKSEIFDDQFSVERPDGSNFTLKIRSTKLEDSAMYFCASSLTGEAFNEQFFGPGTRLTVL.

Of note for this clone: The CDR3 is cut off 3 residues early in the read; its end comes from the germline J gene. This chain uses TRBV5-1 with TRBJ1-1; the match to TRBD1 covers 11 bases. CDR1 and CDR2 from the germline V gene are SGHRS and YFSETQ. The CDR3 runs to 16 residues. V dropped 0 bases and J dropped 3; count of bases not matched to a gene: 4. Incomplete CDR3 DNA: TGCGCCAGCAGCTTGGGGACAGGGGGCGCGTACACTGAA. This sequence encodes CASSLGTGGAYTE. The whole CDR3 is CASSLGTGGAYTEAFF.